These 28 T cell receptor beta chains share one sample of origin, sequenced in a study of chemoradiotherapy in HPV16-positive cancers. TCRdb's copy holds only in-frame clones and misses some; the assay was immunoSEQ multiplex PCR. The sample consists of 1,500 to 2,000 clones, roughly 82% of them appearing once. The source was tumor tissue, collected from a patient who underwent chemoradiotherapy. The receptors were gathered from a human donor with HPV-associated anogenital cancer.

Written as DNA, the CDR3 is TGCGCCAGCAGTGAGTCTACTGGCGGGTCCTATGGCTACACCTTC. It is translated as CASSESTGGSYGYTF. The chain couples TRBV10-2 to TRBJ1-2; no firm D call. Trimming took off 0 bases at V and 4 bases at J, with 12 bases between the two ends. Looked up from germline, CDR1 is WSHSY and CDR2 is SAAADI. CDR3 length: 15 amino acids.

This clone was seen more than once but under ten times. The gene calls are TRBV14 and TRBJ2-3; D gene ambiguous. This CDR3 contains 12 residues. Between the trimmed V and J ends, which lost 4 bases and 2 bases, there was a span of 4 bases. The germline CDR1 and CDR2 sequences are SGHDN and FVKESK. The CDR3 loop reads CASSLFTDTQYF. CDR3 nucleotides: TGTGCCAGCAGCCTATTCACAGATACGCAGTATTTT. The full variable domain, with the rest looked up from reference TRBV14 and TRBJ2-3, is EAGVTQFPSHSVIEKGQTVTLRCDPISGHDNLYWYRRVMGKEIKFLLHFVKESKQDESGMPNNRFLAERTGGTYSTLKVQPAELEDSGVYFCASSLFTDTQYFGPGTRLTVL.

The gene calls are TRBV18 and TRBJ2-7; a weak D match, TRBD1 (6 bases). Trimming left V 4 bases short and J 0 bases short, with 10 bases between. The CDR3 covers 14 residues. Per the germline V gene, CDR1 is KGHSH and CDR2 is LQKENI. In DNA, the CDR3 is TGTGCCAGCTCACAGACAGGAAGCTCCTACGAGCAGTACTTC. Its protein is CASSQTGSSYEQYF.

The chain recombines TRBV18 with TRBJ1-5, with TRBD1 as a possible D gene (6 bases). The CDR3 has 16 amino acids. Germline V lookup: CDR1 KGHSH, CDR2 LQKENI. V lost 3 bases to trimming and J lost 6 bases, with 18 bases between them. This CDR3 reads CASSPEGGGASQPQHF. The CDR3 coding sequence is TGTGCCAGCTCACCCGAAGGTGGGGGGGCCAGTCAGCCCCAGCATTTT.

The chain uses TRBV5-1 and TRBJ2-3; D ambiguous. Germline CDR1 SGHRS, CDR2 YFSETQ. CDR3 length: 14 amino acids. V gave up 0 bases and J gave up 6 bases, with 11 bases separating them. The CDR3 here is CASSLGDRRDTQYF. In DNA, the CDR3 is TGCGCCAGCAGCTTGGGAGACCGCCGGGATACGCAGTATTTT. Complete variable domain (other parts from reference TRBV5-1 and TRBJ2-3): KAGVTQTPRYLIKTRGQQVTLSCSPISGHRSVSWYQQTPGQGLQFLFEYFSETQRNKGNFPGRFSGRQFSNSRSEMNVSTLELGDSALYLCASSLGDRRDTQYFGPGTRLTVL.

V is TRBV6-7 and J is TRBJ1-1; D unresolved. TRBV6-7 is annotated as an ORF whose role is uncertain. The CDR3 length is 14 residues. The V end lost 3 bases, the J end lost 7 bases, and 15 bases lay between the germline ends. CDR3 sequence: CASSYLLRGCEAFF. The DNA for the CDR3 is TGTGCCAGCAGTTATTTACTTCGCGGGTGTGAAGCTTTCTTT.

The chain uses TRBV5-1 and TRBJ2-1; TRBD2 matches at 8 bases. Trimming cost V 7 bases and J 9 bases; bases outside gene matches: 15. Per germline, CDR1 SGHRS and CDR2 YFSETQ. The CDR3 length is 15 residues. The CDR3 DNA sequence: TGCGCCAGCTCCCCCGGGGCTAGCGGGTTTGCTGAGCAGTTCTTC. This codes for CASSPGASGFAEQFF.

The chain has TRBV10-2 and TRBJ1-2; D gene unclear. V was shortened by 6 bases and J by 0 bases, with 14 bases between the two germline ends. From germline, CDR1 is WSHSY and CDR2 SAAADI. The CDR3 contains 15 residues. This chain's CDR3 is CASSQTRTPNYGYTF. The CDR3 DNA reads as TGCGCCAGCAGCCAGACGCGGACTCCTAACTATGGCTACACCTTC.

The chain combines TRBV13 with TRBJ2-2; TRBD1 might be the D (6 bases). There are 14 residues in the CDR3. The germline V and J ends were trimmed by 5 bases and 4 bases, with 11 bases remaining between them. In germline, CDR1 is PRHDT, CDR2 FYEKMQ (reference sequence). CDR3 coding DNA: TGTGCCAGCAGCCCACAGGGTACCACCGGGGAGCTGTTTTTT. It codes for CASSPQGTTGELFF.

This chain connects TRBV10-3 to TRBJ2-5; possibly TRBD1 for D (6 bases). From germline, CDR1 is ENHRY and CDR2 SYGVKD. The CDR3 is made up of 16 amino acids. The V end was cut by 0 bases, the J end by 5 bases, with 16 bases between. In DNA form, the CDR3 reads TGTGCCATCAGTGAGTCTGGGCAGGGGATGTTTGAGACCCAGTACTTC. It codes for CAISESGQGMFETQYF.

In DNA form, the CDR3 reads TGTGCCAGCAGTTCGCATCTTCACTATATCTACGAGCAGTACTTC. Amino acid sequence: CASSSHLHYIYEQYF. V gene TRBV27 combines with J gene TRBJ2-7; D ambiguous. The V end was cut by 4 bases, the J end by 3 bases, with 16 bases between. CDR1 is MNHEY and CDR2 is SMNVEV in the germline V gene (reference sequence). The length of the CDR3 is 15 residues.

The genes are TRBV5-1 and TRBJ1-6; 7 bases line up with TRBD1. CDR1 SGHRS and CDR2 YFSETQ come from the germline V gene. V was pared by 0 bases and J by 10 bases, with 4 bases of the junction left unmatched. The CDR3 extends over 14 amino acids. CDR3 region: CASSLAGGESPLHF. The CDR3 region has the DNA TGCGCCAGCAGCTTGGCAGGGGGTGAATCACCCCTCCACTTT.

This chain joins TRBV29-1 and TRBJ2-1, with a possible D match to TRBD2 (6 bases). The V end was cut by 4 bases, the J end by 4 bases, with 11 bases between. The CDR3 contains 13 residues. Germline CDR1 reads SQVTM; CDR2 reads ANQGSEA. The CDR3 region is CSVVGGGYNEQFF. For the CDR3, the DNA is TGCAGCGTTGTAGGTGGGGGGTACAATGAGCAGTTCTTC.

The chain has TRBV25-1 and TRBJ1-6; D is ambiguous. The CDR3 covers 15 residues. Germline lookup yields CDR1 MGHDK and CDR2 SYGVNS. V lost 6 bases, J lost 1 base, and 10 bases lay in between. The CDR3 loop is CASRVSRSYNSPLHF. The DNA for the CDR3 is TGTGCCAGCAGGGTAAGTAGGTCCTATAATTCACCCCTCCACTTT.

The chain is built from TRBV7-9 and TRBJ1-4; D uncertain. The CDR3 has 15 residues. Per the germline V gene, CDR1 is SEHNR and CDR2 is FQNEAQ (reference sequence). V dropped 5 bases and J dropped 5 bases, with 15 bases sitting between them. As DNA, the CDR3 is TGTGCCAGCAGCGCACAGACCATCCAGAATGAAAAACTGTTTTTT. Translating it yields CASSAQTIQNEKLFF.

The chain joins TRBV13 to TRBJ2-7; a weak D match, TRBD2 (6 bases). This CDR3 is built from 17 residues. V lost 0 bases, J lost 4 bases, and 19 bases lay in between. CDR1 is PRHDT and CDR2 is FYEKMQ in the germline V gene (reference sequence). The CDR3 DNA is TGTGCCAGCAGCTTAGGGTTGGCACAGGCAGGGACTTACGAGCAGTACTTC. Translating gives CASSLGLAQAGTYEQYF.

This rearrangement joins TRBV6-5 to TRBJ2-5; D is perhaps TRBD2 (6 bases). There are 16 residues in the CDR3. V lost 3 bases and J lost 1, with 15 bases in between. CDR1 is MNHEY and CDR2 is SVGAGI in the germline V gene. The CDR3 nucleotides read TGTGCCAGCAGTTATTCGGCTAGCGCTCTCCAAGAGACCCAGTACTTC. Translated, it gives CASSYSASALQETQYF.

V and J are TRBV5-1 and TRBJ2-7; TRBD2 matches at 11 bases. The CDR3 has 15 amino acids. CDR1 SGHRS and CDR2 YFSETQ come from the germline V gene. V lost 3 bases, J lost 5 bases, and 7 bases stayed unmatched. The CDR3 spells CASSSGLAGNNEQYF. The CDR3 nucleotides read TGCGCCAGCAGCTCAGGACTAGCGGGCAATAACGAGCAGTACTTC.

This clone was counted a few times. J is TRBJ2-2 and V is TRBV7-3; tentative D call: TRBD2 (5 bases). V was trimmed by 1 base and J by 6 bases, leaving 9 bases between them. The CDR3 spans 14 residues. In germline, CDR1 is SGHTA, CDR2 FQGTGA. This chain's CDR3 is CASSLKPLAGELFF. In nucleotides, the CDR3 is TGTGCCAGCAGCTTAAAACCACTAGCCGGGGAGCTGTTTTTT.

DNA of the CDR3: TGTGCCAGGACCGGACTAGCGGGAGGTTGGGATACGCAGTATTTT. It yields the protein CARTGLAGGWDTQYF. The chain recombines TRBV2 with TRBJ2-3; 14 bases are a match to TRBD2. The ends lost 9 bases at V and 6 bases at J; junction bases unmatched: 8. Germline CDR1 is SNHLY and CDR2 is FYNNEI. The CDR3 totals 15 residues.

This clone has only a few counts. This chain uses TRBV7-9 with TRBJ2-7, with TRBD1 matching over 7 bases. This CDR3 is 12 amino acids long. The germline V gene has CDR1 SEHNR and CDR2 FQNEAQ (reference sequence). The V and J ends lost 6 bases and 3 bases, in that order; junction bases with no gene match: 2. CDR3 residues: CASRGQSYEQYV. DNA of the CDR3: TGTGCCAGCAGGGGACAGAGCTACGAGCAGTACGTC.

V gene TRBV6-1 combines with J gene TRBJ2-7; possible D gene TRBD1, 6 bases. CDR3 length equals 13 residues. CDR1 MNHNS and CDR2 SASEGT come from the germline V gene. Trimming removed 6 bases at V and 2 bases at J, with 11 bases between. CDR3 bases: TGTGCCAGCAGCAAAGGGGGAACCTACGAGCAGTACGTC. It codes for CASSKGGTYEQYV.

The rearrangement joins TRBV10-2 to TRBJ2-1, with 9 bases aligning to TRBD2. CDR3 length equals 20 residues. In germline, CDR1 is WSHSY, CDR2 SAAADI. With 1 base clipped from V and 0 bases from J, the junction kept 13 bases outside the gene matches. DNA for the CDR3: TGCGCCAGCAGTGAGTACCTCCCAACTAGCGGGTCCTTCTCCTACAATGAGCAGTTCTTC. Translation: CASSEYLPTSGSFSYNEQFF.

The chain is built from TRBV7-2 and TRBJ2-2; 8 bases fit TRBD2. After removal of 5 bases from V and 5 bases from J, the junction contained 10 bases not matched to a gene. Germline V CDR1 and CDR2: SGHTA, FQGNSA. The CDR3 has 16 residues. CDR3 coding DNA: TGTGCCAGCAGCCCCATCGGGGGGGCTCGGACCGGGGAGCTGTTTTTT. It specifies CASSPIGGARTGELFF.

CDR3 DNA: TGTGCCAGCAGCGTCCGGGAAATGGGTGGAGAGACCCAGTACTTC. Its translation is CASSVREMGGETQYF. This sequence joins TRBV5-6 and TRBJ2-5; a weak D match, TRBD2 (5 bases). V was pared by 4 bases and J by 4 bases, with 17 bases between. The CDR3 extends over 15 amino acids. Germline loops: CDR1 SGHDT, CDR2 YYEEEE.

V gene TRBV19 combines with J gene TRBJ2-6; no reliable D call. V lost 3 bases and J lost 2, with 5 bases in between. Germline V gene lookup returns CDR1 LNHDA and CDR2 SQIVND (reference sequence). This CDR3 is 14 amino acids long. The CDR3 DNA follows: TGTGCCAGTAGTATTAGGCCTGGGGCCAACGTCCTGACTTTC. Amino acids: CASSIRPGANVLTF.

This chain links TRBV30 with TRBJ2-2, with D possibly matching TRBD1 (5 bases). The CDR3 sequence is 15 residues long. CDR1 and CDR2 (germline): GTSNPN, SVGIG (reference sequence). V was shortened by 0 bases and J by 2 bases, with 10 bases between the two germline ends. As DNA, the CDR3 is TGTGCCTGGAGTGTAGGGGCCTATAACACCGGGGAGCTGTTTTTT. This translates into CAWSVGAYNTGELFF.

The chain recombines TRBV19 with TRBJ2-1; D is unclear. CDR1 and CDR2 (germline): LNHDA, SQIVND (reference sequence). The CDR3 spans 15 residues. V gave up 6 bases and J gave up 1 base, with 13 bases separating them. The CDR3 spells CASRVIGSSYNEQFF. DNA of the CDR3: TGTGCCAGTAGGGTGATAGGTAGTTCCTACAATGAGCAGTTCTTC. Supplemented by reference TRBV19 and TRBJ2-1, the full variable domain reads DGGITQSPKYLFRKEGQNVTLSCEQNLNHDAMYWYRQDPGQGLRLIYYSQIVNDFQKGDIAEGYSVSREKKESFPLTVTSAQKNPTAFYLCASRVIGSSYNEQFFGPGTRLTVL.